These T cell receptor beta chains were read from a single sample in a study of molecular identifiers for immune sequencing clone quantification. Each CDR3 protein is one row after TCRdb ran MiXCR on the PCR reads. The sample has over 550,000 distinct CDR3 sequences; 25% are singletons. Material for sequencing was naive CD8+ T cells from blood, with Jurkat cell RNA spiked in. Receptors originate from a human donor in good health. Some libraries in this study had Jurkat cell RNA spiked in. The CDR3 runs from the conserved cysteine through the conserved F or W. D genes are given only for firm matches. Part of the rows lack a size; the others show once, few, many or a class for expanded clones.

cdr3_aa cdr3_nt j_call d_call clone_size v_call
CASSWRGYNTGELFF TGTGCCAGCAGTTGGAGGGGCTACAACACCGGGGAGCTGTTTTTT TRBJ2-2 - - TRBV28
CASSLQSRAIYNEQFF TGCGCCAGCAGCCTCCAGTCGCGTGCCATATACAATGAGCAGTTCTTC TRBJ2-1 - few TRBV4-1
CASSYSEGETQYF TGTGCCAGCAGTTACTCGGAGGGAGAGACCCAGTACTTC TRBJ2-5 - few TRBV6-5
CANSDRLSGELFF TGTGCCAACTCGGACAGGTTGTCAGGGGAGCTGTTTTTT TRBJ2-2 TRBD1 - TRBV28
CASGMDSYAEAFF TGTGCTAGTGGTATGGACAGCTACGCTGAAGCTTTCTTT TRBJ1-1 - many TRBV12-5
CASTPGLQGALHKQYF TGTGCCAGCACCCCTGGGCTACAGGGTGCCCTCCATAAGCAGTACTTC TRBJ2-7 - few TRBV27
CASGLGDRNSPLHF TGTGCCAGCGGCTTGGGAGACAGAAATTCACCCCTCCACTTT TRBJ1-6 - - TRBV5-3
CASSLGGRKLFF TGTGCCAGCAGCTTAGGAGGGAGAAAACTGTTTTTT TRBJ1-4 - few TRBV7-9
CASSQVLRGGRGEQFF TGCGCCAGCAGCCAAGTATTGCGGGGGGGCCGGGGTGAGCAGTTCTTC TRBJ2-1 TRBD2 few TRBV4-1
CASSYSSLTRRETQYF TGTGCCAGCAGTTATTCAAGTCTAACTCGGCGGGAGACCCAGTACTTC TRBJ2-5 - - TRBV6-5
CASSSGQKPEAFF TGTGCCAGCAGCTCGGGACAGAAGCCTGAAGCTTTCTTT TRBJ1-1 TRBD1 many TRBV9
CASSLGFGRGNQPQHF TGTGCCAGCAGCTTAGGTTTCGGTAGGGGAAATCAGCCCCAGCATTTT TRBJ1-5 - many TRBV7-2
CSARLAGGPEQYF TGCAGTGCTAGACTAGCGGGAGGGCCCGAGCAGTACTTC TRBJ2-7 TRBD2 many TRBV20-1
CASSATSGSSYNEQFF TGTGCCAGCAGTGCGACTAGCGGGAGCTCCTACAATGAGCAGTTCTTC TRBJ2-1 TRBD2 - TRBV6-6
CSVEVMGIIGYTF TGCAGCGTTGAAGTCATGGGAATAATTGGCTACACCTTC TRBJ1-2 - many TRBV29-1
CASSEGQKSYSNQPQHF TGTGCCAGCAGTGAGGGGCAGAAGTCCTATAGCAATCAGCCCCAGCATTTT TRBJ1-5 - few TRBV2
CSAYPTTTEQGLKYGYTF TGCAGCGCCTACCCAACGACGACAGAACAGGGATTGAAGTATGGCTACACCTTC TRBJ1-2 - - TRBV29-1
CASSLSGQGAIDEQFF TGTGCCAGCAGTTTATCCGGCCAGGGGGCGATCGATGAGCAGTTCTTC TRBJ2-1 TRBD1 few TRBV27
CASSPYRAETWSNYGYTF TGTGCCAGCTCGCCGTACCGCGCAGAGACCTGGTCTAACTATGGCTACACCTTC TRBJ1-2 - many TRBV28
CSGSGRADLHEQYF TGCTCCGGTAGCGGGAGGGCCGATTTACACGAGCAGTACTTC TRBJ2-7 TRBD2 few TRBV20-1
CASSYGPENTEAFF TGTGCCAGCAGTTACGGGCCAGAGAACACTGAAGCTTTCTTT TRBJ1-1 - many TRBV6-5
CASRPRQVLMNTEAFF TGTGCCAGCAGACCAAGACAGGTCCTTATGAACACTGAAGCTTTCTTT TRBJ1-1 - - TRBV12-3/TRBV12-4
CSVEGWLAGVYEQYF TGCAGCGTTGAAGGGTGGCTAGCGGGAGTCTACGAGCAGTACTTC TRBJ2-7 TRBD2 once TRBV29-1
CASSSPDGPYNEQFF TGTGCCAGCTCATCCCCGGACGGACCCTACAATGAGCAGTTCTTC TRBJ2-1 - - TRBV18
CAWSFGTAFYEQYF TGTGCCTGGAGTTTCGGGACAGCTTTTTACGAGCAGTACTTC TRBJ2-7 TRBD1 few TRBV30
CASDKSPETSVTYNEQFF TGTGCCAGCGACAAATCCCCTGAAACTAGCGTTACCTACAATGAGCAGTTCTTC TRBJ2-1 TRBD2 - TRBV28
CASSPLAGFTDTQYF TGTGCCAGCAGCCCACTAGCGGGGTTCACAGATACGCAGTATTTT TRBJ2-3 TRBD2 many TRBV14
CASSSTYGMDTIYF TGTGCCAGCAGCTCGACTTACGGGATGGACACCATATATTTT TRBJ1-3 - few TRBV7-9